Each of the 6 T cell receptor beta chains below was sequenced from the same sample in a study of shared clonotypes between healthy human individuals (dated by TCRdb to 2020 to 2022). The library was prepared using the immunoSEQ multiplex PCR assay. Sourced from immuneACCESS, this table was stored by TCRdb with only in-frame sequences that have V and J called. A share of the clones is absent; for the studies checked, an unresolved V gene accounts for under half, and the remainder has no known explanation. The table for this sample lists under 1,100,000 clones; approximately 80% of them were counted only once. Of the sample, 0.5% to 0.65% is held by the ten largest clones. The sequenced sample consisted of memory CD4+ T cells from PBMCs. The intended sense of this specimen's cell subset or site label: CD45RA-negative fraction. Receptors originate from a man younger than 35 in good health. Some clones in this sample may be carry-over from other donors' samples.

In the case of this clone: A much bigger clone sits one base away, suggesting this may be a read error. Likely a read error: the CDR3 ends without its conserved phenylalanine or tryptophan. The chain's CDR3 is CSVGTSGRGGDTQYS. The CDR3 nucleotides read TGCAGCGTAGGGACTAGCGGGAGAGGTGGAGATACGCAGTATTCT. The chain is built from TRBV29-1 and TRBJ2-3; 14 bases are a match to TRBD2. CDR1 is SQVTM and CDR2 is ANQGSEA in the germline V gene. V trimming: 6 bases; J trimming: 5 bases; junction bases outside the gene matches: 7. The CDR3 has 15 amino acids.

The chain carries TRBV19 and TRBJ2-3; 11 nucleotides line up with TRBD2. This CDR3 region has 15 residues. In germline, CDR1 is LNHDA, CDR2 SQIVND (reference sequence). The V and J ends lost 9 bases and 9 bases, in that order; junction bases with no gene match: 14. The CDR3 region has the DNA TGTGCCAGCTCCCCAAGTAGCGGGAGGGCCGGAACGCAGTATTTT. Translating gives CASSPSSGRAGTQYF.

This clone was counted once. The J gene is TRBJ2-7, the V gene TRBV7-9, with D possibly TRBD2 on 5 matching bases. V was shortened by 8 bases and J by 3 bases, with 11 bases between the two germline ends. Germline V gives CDR1 SEHNR, CDR2 FQNEAQ (reference sequence). CDR3 length: 12 amino acids. The DNA of the CDR3 is TGTGCCAGCGGGGAGATAGTCTACGAGCAGTACTTC. This codes for CASGEIVYEQYF.

Note on this clone: Other nucleotide sequences in the sample specify the same CDR3. This chain joins TRBV18 and TRBJ1-4; D remains ambiguous. CDR1 and CDR2 (germline): KGHSH, LQKENI. The CDR3 covers 13 residues. The V and J ends lost 0 bases and 8 bases respectively, with 7 bases between them. The CDR3 DNA follows: TGTGCCAGCTCACCACCTCCTGGCGAAAAACTGTTTTTT. Its translation is CASSPPPGEKLFF.

J is TRBJ2-1 and V is TRBV5-8; a possible D gene is TRBD2 (6 bases). This CDR3 is built from 13 residues. Per germline, CDR1 SGHTS and CDR2 YDEGEE. Trimming took 6 bases from V and 3 from J, leaving 10 bases between them. This chain's CDR3 is CASKLDYYNEQFF. CDR3 nucleotides: TGTGCCAGCAAACTGGACTACTACAATGAGCAGTTCTTC. Based on the CDR3 plus reference TRBV5-8 and TRBJ2-1, the full variable domain is EAGVTQSPTHLIKTRGQQATLRCSPISGHTSVYWYQQALGLGLQFLLWYDEGEERNRGNFPPRFSGRQFPNYSSELNVNALELEDSALYLCASKLDYYNEQFFGPGTRLTVL.

The chain recombines TRBV7-2 with TRBJ1-2; D possibly corresponds to TRBD1 (6 bases). Germline assignment: CDR1 SGHTA and CDR2 FQGNSA. V dropped 5 bases and J dropped 6 bases, with 13 bases sitting between them. The CDR3 consists of 13 residues. The CDR3 DNA reads TGTGCCAGCAGCCCCGCAGGGGCCCATGGCTACACCTTC. It encodes CASSPAGAHGYTF.